The clone carrying this TCR beta chain was recorded many times. One entry per CDR3 protein results from TCRdb running MiXCR on the 5' RACE reads. The sample has over 50,000 distinct CDR3 sequences; around 26% are singletons. From germline, CDR1 is SGHRS and CDR2 YFSETQ. The germline V and J ends were trimmed by 1 base and 1 base, with 8 bases remaining between them. The CDR3 contains 14 residues. Material: tumor-infiltrating naive CD4+ T cells sorted from the breast tumor. Subset indicated: naive CD4+ T cells, CD4+CD45RA+CD25-. The TCR sequence derives from a female donor with breast cancer. The chain carries TRBV5-1 and TRBJ1-1; D not resolved. This chain's CDR3 is CASSLPKANTEAFF. CDR3 DNA: TGCGCCAGCAGCTTGCCGAAGGCGAACACTGAAGCTTTCTTT.